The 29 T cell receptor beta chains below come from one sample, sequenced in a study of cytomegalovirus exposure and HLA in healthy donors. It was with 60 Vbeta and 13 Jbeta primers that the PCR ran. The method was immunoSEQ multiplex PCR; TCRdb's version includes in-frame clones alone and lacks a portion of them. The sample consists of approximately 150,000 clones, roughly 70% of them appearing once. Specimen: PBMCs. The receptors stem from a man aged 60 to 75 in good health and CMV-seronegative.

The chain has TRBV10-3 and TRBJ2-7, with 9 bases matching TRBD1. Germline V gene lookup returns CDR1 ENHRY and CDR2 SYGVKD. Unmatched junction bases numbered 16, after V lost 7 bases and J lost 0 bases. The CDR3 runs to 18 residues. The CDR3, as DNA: TGTGCCATCAATACCCGGGACAGGGACTCCGCCGGCTCCTACGAGCAGTACTTC. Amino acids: CAINTRDRDSAGSYEQYF.

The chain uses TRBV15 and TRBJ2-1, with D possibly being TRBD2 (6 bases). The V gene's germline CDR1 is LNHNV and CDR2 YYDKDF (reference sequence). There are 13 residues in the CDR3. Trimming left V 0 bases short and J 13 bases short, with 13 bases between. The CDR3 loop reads CATSRDLAGSQFF. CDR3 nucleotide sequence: TGTGCCACCAGCAGAGATCTCGCGGGATCTCAGTTCTTC.

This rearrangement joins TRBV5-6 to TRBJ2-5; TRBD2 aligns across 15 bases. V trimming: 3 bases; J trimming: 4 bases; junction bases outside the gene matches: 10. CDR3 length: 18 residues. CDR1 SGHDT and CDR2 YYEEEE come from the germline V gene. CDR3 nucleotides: TGTGCCAGCAGCTGGAGGATCGGACTAGCGGGAGGGTTAGAGACCCAGTACTTC. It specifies CASSWRIGLAGGLETQYF.

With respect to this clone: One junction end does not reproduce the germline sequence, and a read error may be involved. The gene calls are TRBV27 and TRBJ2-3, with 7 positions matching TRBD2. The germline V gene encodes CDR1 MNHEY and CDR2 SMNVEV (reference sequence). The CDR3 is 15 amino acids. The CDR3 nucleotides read TGTGCCAGCACTTTAGCGCGGGAGAGCACAGATACGCAGTATTTT. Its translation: CASTLARESTDTQYF.

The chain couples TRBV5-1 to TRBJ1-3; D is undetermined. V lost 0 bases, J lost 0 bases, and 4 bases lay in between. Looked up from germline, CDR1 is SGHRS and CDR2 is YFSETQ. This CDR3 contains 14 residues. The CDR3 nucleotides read TGCGCCAGCAGCTTGGACAACTCTGGAAACACCATATATTTT. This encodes CASSLDNSGNTIYF.

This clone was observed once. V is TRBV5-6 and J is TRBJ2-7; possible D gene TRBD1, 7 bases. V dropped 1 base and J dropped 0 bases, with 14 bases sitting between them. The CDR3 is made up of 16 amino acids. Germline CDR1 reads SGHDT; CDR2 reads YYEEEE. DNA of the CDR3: TGTGCCAGCAGCTTGAGGGAGGCAGGGGGCTCCTACGAGCAGTACTTC. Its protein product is CASSLREAGGSYEQYF.

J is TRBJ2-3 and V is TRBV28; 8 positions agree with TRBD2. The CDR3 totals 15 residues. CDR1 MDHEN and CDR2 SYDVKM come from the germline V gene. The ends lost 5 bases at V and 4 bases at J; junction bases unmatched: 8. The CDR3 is CASSLSGEGPDTQYF. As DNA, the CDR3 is TGTGCCAGCAGTCTTAGCGGGGAGGGCCCAGATACGCAGTATTTT. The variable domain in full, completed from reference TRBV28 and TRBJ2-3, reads DVKVTQSSRYLVKRTGEKVFLECVQDMDHENMFWYRQDPGLGLRLIYFSYDVKMKEKGDIPEGYSVSREKKERFSLILESASTNQTSMYLCASSLSGEGPDTQYFGPGTRLTVL.

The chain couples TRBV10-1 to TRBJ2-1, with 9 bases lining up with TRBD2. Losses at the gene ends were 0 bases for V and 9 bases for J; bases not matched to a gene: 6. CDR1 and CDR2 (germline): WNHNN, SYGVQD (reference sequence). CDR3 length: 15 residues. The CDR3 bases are TGCGCCAGCAGTGAGTCGAAAGCGGGAGGCGGTGAGCAGTTCTTC. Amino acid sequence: CASSESKAGGGEQFF.

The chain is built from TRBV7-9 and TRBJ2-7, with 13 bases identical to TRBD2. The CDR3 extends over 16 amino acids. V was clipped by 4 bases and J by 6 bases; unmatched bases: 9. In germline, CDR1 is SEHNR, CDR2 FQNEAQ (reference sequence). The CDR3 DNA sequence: TGTGCCAGCAGCTCTGGACTAGCGGGAGAATCTTCCGAGCAGTACTTC. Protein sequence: CASSSGLAGESSEQYF.

CDR3 sequence (DNA): TGTGCCAGCAGACGACAGGGCCAAGAGACCCAGTACTTC. Its protein product is CASRRQGQETQYF. The J gene is TRBJ2-5, the V gene TRBV6-5, with 7 bases that match TRBD1. Trimming cost V 6 bases and J 1 base; bases outside gene matches: 2. The CDR3 is 13 residues long. Germline lookup yields CDR1 MNHEY and CDR2 SVGAGI.

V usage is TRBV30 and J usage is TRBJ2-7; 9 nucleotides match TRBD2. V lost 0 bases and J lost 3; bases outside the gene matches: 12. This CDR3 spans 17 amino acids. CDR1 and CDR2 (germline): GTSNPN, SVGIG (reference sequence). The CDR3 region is CAWSVDGEAGGFYEQYF. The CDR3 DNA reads TGTGCCTGGAGTGTAGACGGTGAAGCGGGAGGTTTCTACGAGCAGTACTTC.

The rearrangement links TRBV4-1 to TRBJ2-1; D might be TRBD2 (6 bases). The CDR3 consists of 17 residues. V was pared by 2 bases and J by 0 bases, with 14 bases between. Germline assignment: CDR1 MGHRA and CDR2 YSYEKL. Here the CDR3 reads CASSQLPSEHSYNEQFF. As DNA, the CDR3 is TGCGCCAGCAGCCAACTACCTAGCGAACACTCCTACAATGAGCAGTTCTTC.

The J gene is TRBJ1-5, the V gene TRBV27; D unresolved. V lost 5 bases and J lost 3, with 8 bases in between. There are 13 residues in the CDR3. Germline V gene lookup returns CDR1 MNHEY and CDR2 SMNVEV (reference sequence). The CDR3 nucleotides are TGTGCCAGCAGTCCTCAGGACAATCAGCCCCAGCATTTT. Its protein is CASSPQDNQPQHF.

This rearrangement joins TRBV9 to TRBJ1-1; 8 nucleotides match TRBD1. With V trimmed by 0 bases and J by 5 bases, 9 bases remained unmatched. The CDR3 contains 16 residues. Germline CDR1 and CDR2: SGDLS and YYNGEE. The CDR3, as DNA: TGTGCCAGCAGCGTAGGGCCAGGGGGCGCAGGGACTGAAGCTTTCTTT. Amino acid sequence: CASSVGPGGAGTEAFF.

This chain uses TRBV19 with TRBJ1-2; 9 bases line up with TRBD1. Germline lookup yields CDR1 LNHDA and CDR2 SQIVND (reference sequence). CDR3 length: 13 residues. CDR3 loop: CVVRGDRAHGYTF. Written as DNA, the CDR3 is TGTGTTGTAAGGGGGGACAGGGCTCATGGCTACACCTTC.

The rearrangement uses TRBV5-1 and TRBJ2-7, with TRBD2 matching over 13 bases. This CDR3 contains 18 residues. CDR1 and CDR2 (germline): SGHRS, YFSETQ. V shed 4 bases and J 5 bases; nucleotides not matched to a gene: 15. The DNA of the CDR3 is TGCGCCAGCAGCGTCGAAGCGGGACTAGCGGGAAGGAGCCACGAGCAGTACTTC. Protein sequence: CASSVEAGLAGRSHEQYF.

CDR3: CASSILASFTYNEQFF. Written as DNA, the CDR3 is TGTGCCAGTAGTATTCTAGCTAGCTTTACCTACAATGAGCAGTTCTTC. The chain links TRBV19 to TRBJ2-1; D is possibly TRBD2 (5 bases). Germline CDR1 reads LNHDA; CDR2 reads SQIVND (reference sequence). V shed 3 bases and J shed 2 bases, with 14 bases lying between them. The CDR3 consists of 16 residues.

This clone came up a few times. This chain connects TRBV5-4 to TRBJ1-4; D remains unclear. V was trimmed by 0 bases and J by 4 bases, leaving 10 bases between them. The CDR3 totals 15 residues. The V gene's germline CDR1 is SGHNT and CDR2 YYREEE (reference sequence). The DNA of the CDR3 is TGTGCCAGCAGCTTGGGAGGGCAGATTAATGAAAAACTGTTTTTT. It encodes CASSLGGQINEKLFF.

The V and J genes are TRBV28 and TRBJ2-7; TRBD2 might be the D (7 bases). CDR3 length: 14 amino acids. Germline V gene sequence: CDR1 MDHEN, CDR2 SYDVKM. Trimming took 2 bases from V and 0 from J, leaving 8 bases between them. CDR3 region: CASSLAGASYEQYF. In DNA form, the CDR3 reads TGTGCCAGCAGTTTAGCGGGGGCCTCCTACGAGCAGTACTTC.

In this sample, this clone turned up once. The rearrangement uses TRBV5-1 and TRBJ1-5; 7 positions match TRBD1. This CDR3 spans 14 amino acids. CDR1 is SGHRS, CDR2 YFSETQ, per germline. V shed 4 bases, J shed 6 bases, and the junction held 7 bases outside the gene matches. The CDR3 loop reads CASSPDRAGQPQHF. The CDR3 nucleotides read TGCGCCAGCAGCCCCGACAGGGCGGGTCAGCCCCAGCATTTT.

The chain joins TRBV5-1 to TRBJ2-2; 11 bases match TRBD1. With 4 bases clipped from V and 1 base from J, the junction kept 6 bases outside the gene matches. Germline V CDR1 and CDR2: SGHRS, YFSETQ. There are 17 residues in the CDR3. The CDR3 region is CASSPGQGALNTGELFF. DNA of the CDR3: TGCGCCAGCAGCCCCGGACAGGGGGCTCTGAACACCGGGGAGCTGTTTTTT.

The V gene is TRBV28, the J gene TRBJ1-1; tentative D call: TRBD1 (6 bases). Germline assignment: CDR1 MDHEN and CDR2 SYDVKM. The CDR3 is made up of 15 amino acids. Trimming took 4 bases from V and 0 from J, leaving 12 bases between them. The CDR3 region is CASSSPTGMNTEAFF. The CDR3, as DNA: TGTGCCAGCAGTTCCCCCACAGGGATGAACACTGAAGCTTTCTTT.

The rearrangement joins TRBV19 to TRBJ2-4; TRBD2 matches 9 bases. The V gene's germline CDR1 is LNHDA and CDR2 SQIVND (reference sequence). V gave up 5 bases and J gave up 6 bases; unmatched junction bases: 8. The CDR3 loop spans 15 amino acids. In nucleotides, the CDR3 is TGTGCCAGTAGTTACATAGCGGGAGAGGGAAACATTCAGTACTTC. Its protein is CASSYIAGEGNIQYF.

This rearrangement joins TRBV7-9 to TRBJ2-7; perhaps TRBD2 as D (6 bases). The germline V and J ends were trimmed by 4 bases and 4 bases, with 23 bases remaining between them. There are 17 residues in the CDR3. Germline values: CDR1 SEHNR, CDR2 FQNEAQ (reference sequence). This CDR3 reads CASSSRPGTAGPYEQYF. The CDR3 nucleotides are TGTGCCAGCAGCTCGCGACCCGGGACGGCGGGACCATACGAGCAGTACTTC. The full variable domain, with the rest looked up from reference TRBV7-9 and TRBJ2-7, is DTGVSQNPRHKITKRGQNVTFRCDPISEHNRLYWYRQTLGQGPEFLTYFQNEAQLEKSRLLSDRFSAERPKGSFSTLEIQRTEQGDSAMYLCASSSRPGTAGPYEQYFGPGTRLTVT.

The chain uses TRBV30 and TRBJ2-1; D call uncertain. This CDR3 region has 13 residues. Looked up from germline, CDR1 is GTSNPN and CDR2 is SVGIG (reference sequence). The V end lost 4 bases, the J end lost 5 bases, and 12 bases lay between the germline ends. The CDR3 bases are TGTGCCTGGACGGTAAGGCGGAACAATGAGCAGTTCTTC. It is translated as CAWTVRRNNEQFF.

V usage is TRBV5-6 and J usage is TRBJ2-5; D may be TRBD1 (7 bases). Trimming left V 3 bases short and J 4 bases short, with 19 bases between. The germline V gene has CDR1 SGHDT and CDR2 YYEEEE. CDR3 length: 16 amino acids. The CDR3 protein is CASSSTGVAGTETQYF. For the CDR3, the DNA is TGTGCCAGCAGCTCCACAGGGGTTGCGGGAACAGAGACCCAGTACTTC.

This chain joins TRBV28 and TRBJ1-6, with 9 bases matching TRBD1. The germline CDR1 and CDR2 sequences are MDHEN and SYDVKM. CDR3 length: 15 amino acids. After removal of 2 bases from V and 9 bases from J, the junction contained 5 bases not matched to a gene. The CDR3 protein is CASSLKWDRASPLHF. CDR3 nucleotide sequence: TGTGCCAGCAGTTTAAAATGGGACAGGGCTTCACCCCTCCACTTT.

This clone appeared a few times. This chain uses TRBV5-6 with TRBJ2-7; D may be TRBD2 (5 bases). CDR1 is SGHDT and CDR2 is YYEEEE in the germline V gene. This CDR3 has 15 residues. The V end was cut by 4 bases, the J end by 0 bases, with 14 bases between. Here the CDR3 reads CASSPAQRSSYEQYF. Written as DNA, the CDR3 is TGTGCCAGCAGCCCGGCACAGCGGAGCTCCTACGAGCAGTACTTC.

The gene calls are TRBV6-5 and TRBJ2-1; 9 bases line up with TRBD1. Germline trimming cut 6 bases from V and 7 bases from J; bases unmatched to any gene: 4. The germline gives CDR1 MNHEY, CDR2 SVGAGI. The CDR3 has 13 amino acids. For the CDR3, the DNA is TGTGCCAGCAGACGACAGGGGGTGAATGAGCAGTTCTTC. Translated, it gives CASRRQGVNEQFF.